This entry concerns a single TCR beta chain. Its target is unknown. The sample originates from a study of Tregs in tolerant kidney transplant recipients. Study outcomes and limitations: Donor-specific Treg expansion exceeded global Treg expansion in tolerant patients, suggesting antigen drive. Validation in larger populations is needed because few patients were studied.

The CDR3 spans 15 residues. Germline CDR1 and CDR2: SGHAT and FQNNGV. V was shortened by 7 bases and J by 4 bases, with 19 bases between the two germline ends. Mixed chimerism was transient after nonmyeloablative marrow transplants from related graft donors. Thawed PBMCs were FACS-sorted into unstimulated CD4+CD25+CD127- regulatory T cells, CD4+CD25- non-regulatory cells, CD4 and CD8 cells. Sequencing used immunoSEQ multiplex PCR; TCRdb keeps in-frame clones, though not all of them. The table shows about 81,000 clones, with roughly 91% occurring only once. This chain connects TRBV11-2 to TRBJ1-1; D may be TRBD1 (6 bases). The material was CD4+ T cells from blood (PBMCs), obtained 24 months after the transplant. This clonotype was sampled from a human patient who received a combined kidney and bone marrow transplant. Some T cells may have originated in the graft donor. CDR3 sequence reads: CASTIGGTMGTEAFF. In DNA, the CDR3 is TGTGCCAGCACAATAGGGGGTACCATGGGCACTGAAGCTTTCTTT. Using reference TRBV11-2 and TRBJ1-1 for the parts outside the CDR3, the full variable domain is EAGVAQSPRYKIIEKRQSVAFWCNPISGHATLYWYQQILGQGPKLLIQFQNNGVVDDSQLPKDRFSAERLKGVDSTLKIQPAKLEDSAVYLCASTIGGTMGTEAFFGQGTRLTVV.